Presented here are 21 T cell receptor beta chains from one specimen sequenced in a study of blood T cell repertoires in COVID-19. The repertoire was sequenced with immunoSEQ multiplex PCR; TCRdb's copy has only in-frame clones and lacks some. The table shows around 240,000 clones, with about 90% occurring only once. Sample: PBMCs or T cells enriched from blood (not recorded which). All receptors come from a human donor in a cohort exposed to, infected with or recovered from COVID-19 (not recorded which). The donor label of this sample is uncertain.

This chain uses TRBV11-2 with TRBJ1-3; weak D call: TRBD1 (5 bases). Trimming left V 2 bases short and J 0 bases short, with 14 bases between. This CDR3 has 17 residues. The germline V gene has CDR1 SGHAT and CDR2 FQNNGV. CDR3 DNA sequence: TGTGCCAGCAGCTTAAGGGGCAGCCTCTTCTCTGGAAACACCATATATTTT. Protein sequence: CASSLRGSLFSGNTIYF. Filled out from reference TRBV11-2 and TRBJ1-3, the complete variable domain reads EAGVAQSPRYKIIEKRQSVAFWCNPISGHATLYWYQQILGQGPKLLIQFQNNGVVDDSQLPKDRFSAERLKGVDSTLKIQPAKLEDSAVYLCASSLRGSLFSGNTIYFGEGSWLTVV.

In nucleotides, the CDR3 is TGTGCCAGCAGCTCCTTACAGGGGAGCTCTGGAAACACCATATATTTT. Translated: CASSSLQGSSGNTIYF. The V gene is TRBV7-9, the J gene TRBJ1-3; 7 nucleotides line up with TRBD1. The V gene end was trimmed by 4 bases and the J gene end by 0 bases; junction bases not matched to a gene: 6. The CDR3 is made up of 16 amino acids. In germline, CDR1 is SEHNR, CDR2 FQNEAQ (reference sequence).

CDR3 nucleotide sequence: TGCAGCTCGGGACAGTCAGGGCCTGAAGCTTTCTTT. This gives the protein CSSGQSGPEAFF. V usage is TRBV29-1 and J usage is TRBJ1-1, with 7 bases matching TRBD1. This CDR3 contains 12 residues. Trimming took 8 bases from V and 6 from J; bases not matched to a gene: 9. Germline V gene lookup returns CDR1 SQVTM and CDR2 ANQGSEA.

The sample holds a few counts of this clone. CDR3 protein: CAWSIGNTEAFF. The CDR3 bases are TGTGCCTGGAGTATCGGGAACACTGAAGCTTTCTTT. V is TRBV30 and J is TRBJ1-1; D is uncertain. Germline V gives CDR1 GTSNPN, CDR2 SVGIG (reference sequence). The CDR3 runs 12 residues. V was cut by 2 bases and J by 1 base, with 5 bases left in between.

The V and J genes are TRBV7-8 and TRBJ2-3, with D possibly matching TRBD1 (6 bases). V was clipped by 2 bases and J by 3 bases, with 15 bases between them. Germline CDR1 reads SGHVS; CDR2 reads FQNEAQ. This CDR3 spans 16 amino acids. CDR3 nucleotide sequence: TGTGCCAGCAGCTTACTCTCAGGGGTCAAGACAGATACGCAGTATTTT. Its protein is CASSLLSGVKTDTQYF.

The chain combines TRBV6-5 with TRBJ2-5, with 8 bases identical to TRBD1. Per germline, CDR1 MNHEY and CDR2 SVGAGI. The CDR3 loop spans 15 amino acids. V dropped 4 bases and J dropped 0; count of bases not matched to a gene: 4. CDR3 residues: CASSWTGYYQETQYF. The DNA for the CDR3 is TGTGCCAGCAGTTGGACAGGGTATTACCAAGAGACCCAGTACTTC.

The V gene is TRBV18, the J gene TRBJ2-1; TRBD1 aligns across 9 bases. J lost 8 bases, V lost 0 bases, and 5 bases had no gene match. The germline CDR1 and CDR2 sequences are KGHSH and LQKENI. This CDR3 has 15 residues. Written as DNA, the CDR3 is TGTGCCAGCTCACCACCGCGGGACAGGGTCCATGAGCAGTTCTTC. Amino acid sequence: CASSPPRDRVHEQFF.

V usage is TRBV12-3 or TRBV12-4 and J usage is TRBJ2-5, with 9 positions matching TRBD2. CDR3 length equals 11 residues. Trimming cost V 8 bases and J 7 bases; bases outside gene matches: 2. The CDR3 region has the DNA TGTGCCAGCCAGCGGGGGGCGACCCAGTACTTC. Encoded protein: CASQRGATQYF.

The V gene is TRBV2, the J gene TRBJ1-2; 9 bases line up with TRBD1. V trimming: 9 bases; J trimming: 1 base; junction bases outside the gene matches: 3. Germline V CDR1 and CDR2: SNHLY, FYNNEI. This CDR3 region has 13 residues. The CDR3: CARGTGYNYGYTF. CDR3 in DNA: TGTGCCAGGGGGACAGGGTATAACTATGGCTACACCTTC. The complete variable domain, with remaining parts taken from reference TRBV2 and TRBJ1-2, reads EPEVTQTPSHQVTQMGQEVILRCVPISNHLYFYWYRQILGQKVEFLVSFYNNEISEKSEIFDDQFSVERPDGSNFTLKIRSTKLEDSAMYFCARGTGYNYGYTFGSGTRLTVV.

J is TRBJ2-5 and V is TRBV11-2; D unresolved. In germline, CDR1 is SGHAT, CDR2 FQNNGV. The ends were cut back, 3 bases at V and 1 base at J, with 3 bases in the middle. CDR3 length: 12 amino acids. CDR3 sequence: CASSFIQETQYF. The CDR3 DNA reads as TGTGCCAGCAGCTTTATCCAAGAGACCCAGTACTTC.

The CDR3 DNA follows: TGTGCCAGCAGCGTAGATGAGCAGTTCTTC. Translated: CASSVDEQFF. The chain couples TRBV21-1 to TRBJ2-1; TRBD2, as called in the table, went unchecked against the DNA. TRBV21-1 has pseudogene status. CDR3 length: 10 residues.

The chain links TRBV7-9 to TRBJ2-6; 9 nucleotides match TRBD1. CDR3 size: 19 residues. Looked up from germline, CDR1 is SEHNR and CDR2 is FQNEAQ (reference sequence). The junction had 15 bases not matched to a gene; V was cut back by 5 bases and J by 4 bases. The CDR3 DNA is TGTGCCAGCAGCCCGAACCGGGACAGGGCTCTAAAGGGGGCCAACGTCCTGACTTTC. This gives the protein CASSPNRDRALKGANVLTF.

The chain carries TRBV5-4 and TRBJ2-3; 13 bases match TRBD2. J was trimmed by 5 bases and V by 4 bases; bases with no gene match: 4. This CDR3 has 15 residues. Germline V gene sequence: CDR1 SGHNT, CDR2 YYREEE (reference sequence). CDR3 in amino acids: CASSPWTSGGDTQYF. In nucleotides, the CDR3 is TGTGCCAGCAGCCCCTGGACTAGCGGGGGAGATACGCAGTATTTT.

This chain uses TRBV9 with TRBJ2-1; 7 bases are a match to TRBD1. From germline, CDR1 is SGDLS and CDR2 YYNGEE. J was trimmed by 5 bases and V by 0 bases; bases with no gene match: 2. The CDR3 is 14 residues long. The CDR3 nucleotides read TGTGCCAGCAGCGTAGAGGGGGCCGACAATGAGCAGTTCTTC. Its translation: CASSVEGADNEQFF.

The chain has TRBV4-1 and TRBJ1-3; D unclear. Germline CDR1 MGHRA, CDR2 YSYEKL. V lost 2 bases and J 0 bases, leaving 14 bases between the germline ends. CDR3 length: 17 amino acids. CDR3 coding DNA: TGCGCCAGCAGCCAATCTATGGTCGTCGGCTCTGGAAACACCATATATTTT. Amino acids: CASSQSMVVGSGNTIYF.

The chain couples TRBV29-1 to TRBJ2-1; D might be TRBD2 (6 bases). Germline V gene data show CDR1 as SQVTM and CDR2 as ANQGSEA. The CDR3 has 12 amino acids. Trimming took off 5 bases at V and 6 bases at J, with 11 bases between the two ends. In DNA form, the CDR3 reads TGCAGCGTTTGGGAGGCCGTCAATGAGCAGTTCTTC. Translating gives CSVWEAVNEQFF.

The chain uses TRBV27 and TRBJ1-1, with 7 bases aligning to TRBD1. The J segment lost 2 bases and the V segment lost 7 bases, leaving 4 bases of the junction unmatched. CDR1 and CDR2 (germline): MNHEY, SMNVEV (reference sequence). CDR3 length: 13 amino acids. The CDR3 loop is CASKTGYNTEAFF. In nucleotides, the CDR3 is TGTGCCAGCAAGACAGGGTACAACACTGAAGCTTTCTTT.

J is TRBJ1-3 and V is TRBV6-1, with D tentatively TRBD1 (5 bases). Germline V lookup: CDR1 MNHNS, CDR2 SASEGT. This CDR3 has 14 amino acids. Trimming removed 1 base from V and 4 bases from J, with 8 bases in between. The CDR3 sequence: CASSEGGRGNTIYF. The CDR3 DNA follows: TGTGCCAGCAGTGAAGGGGGGAGGGGAAACACCATATATTTT.

This sequence joins TRBV27 and TRBJ2-1; 7 nucleotides line up with TRBD2. CDR3 size: 16 residues. Germline trimming cut 2 bases from V and 0 bases from J; bases unmatched to any gene: 4. Germline values: CDR1 MNHEY, CDR2 SMNVEV (reference sequence). For the CDR3, the DNA is TGTGCCAGCAGTTTAGTAGCGGGCAGCTCCTACAATGAGCAGTTCTTC. Translation: CASSLVAGSSYNEQFF.

The V and J genes are TRBV30 and TRBJ1-4; D perhaps matches TRBD1 (5 bases). V was trimmed by 2 bases and J by 7 bases, leaving 11 bases between them. The CDR3 sequence is 13 residues long. CDR1 GTSNPN and CDR2 SVGIG come from the germline V gene (reference sequence). In DNA form, the CDR3 reads TGTGCCTGGAGTTCAGGGTTCGGTGAAAAACTGTTTTTT. Its protein is CAWSSGFGEKLFF.

The chain carries TRBV2 and TRBJ2-7; D gene ambiguous. The germline gives CDR1 SNHLY, CDR2 FYNNEI. The CDR3 covers 12 residues. V was pared by 2 bases and J by 6 bases, with 8 bases between. This chain's CDR3 is CASSEPRFEQYF. CDR3 nucleotides: TGTGCCAGCAGTGAACCCCGTTTCGAGCAGTACTTC. Based on the CDR3 plus reference TRBV2 and TRBJ2-7, the full variable domain is EPEVTQTPSHQVTQMGQEVILRCVPISNHLYFYWYRQILGQKVEFLVSFYNNEISEKSEIFDDQFSVERPDGSNFTLKIRSTKLEDSAMYFCASSEPRFEQYFGPGTRLTVT.